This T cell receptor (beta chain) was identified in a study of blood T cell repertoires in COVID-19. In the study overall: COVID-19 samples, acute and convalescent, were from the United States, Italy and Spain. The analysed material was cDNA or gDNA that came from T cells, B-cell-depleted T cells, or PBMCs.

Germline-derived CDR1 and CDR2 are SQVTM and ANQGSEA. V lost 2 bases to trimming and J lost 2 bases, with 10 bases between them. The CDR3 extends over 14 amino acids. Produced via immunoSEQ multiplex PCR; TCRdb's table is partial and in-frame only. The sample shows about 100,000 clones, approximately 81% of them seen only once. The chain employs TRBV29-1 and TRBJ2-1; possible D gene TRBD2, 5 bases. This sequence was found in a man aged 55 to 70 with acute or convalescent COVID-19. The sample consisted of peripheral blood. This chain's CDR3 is CSVELAQAYNEQFF. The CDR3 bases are TGCAGCGTTGAATTAGCGCAAGCCTACAATGAGCAGTTCTTC.